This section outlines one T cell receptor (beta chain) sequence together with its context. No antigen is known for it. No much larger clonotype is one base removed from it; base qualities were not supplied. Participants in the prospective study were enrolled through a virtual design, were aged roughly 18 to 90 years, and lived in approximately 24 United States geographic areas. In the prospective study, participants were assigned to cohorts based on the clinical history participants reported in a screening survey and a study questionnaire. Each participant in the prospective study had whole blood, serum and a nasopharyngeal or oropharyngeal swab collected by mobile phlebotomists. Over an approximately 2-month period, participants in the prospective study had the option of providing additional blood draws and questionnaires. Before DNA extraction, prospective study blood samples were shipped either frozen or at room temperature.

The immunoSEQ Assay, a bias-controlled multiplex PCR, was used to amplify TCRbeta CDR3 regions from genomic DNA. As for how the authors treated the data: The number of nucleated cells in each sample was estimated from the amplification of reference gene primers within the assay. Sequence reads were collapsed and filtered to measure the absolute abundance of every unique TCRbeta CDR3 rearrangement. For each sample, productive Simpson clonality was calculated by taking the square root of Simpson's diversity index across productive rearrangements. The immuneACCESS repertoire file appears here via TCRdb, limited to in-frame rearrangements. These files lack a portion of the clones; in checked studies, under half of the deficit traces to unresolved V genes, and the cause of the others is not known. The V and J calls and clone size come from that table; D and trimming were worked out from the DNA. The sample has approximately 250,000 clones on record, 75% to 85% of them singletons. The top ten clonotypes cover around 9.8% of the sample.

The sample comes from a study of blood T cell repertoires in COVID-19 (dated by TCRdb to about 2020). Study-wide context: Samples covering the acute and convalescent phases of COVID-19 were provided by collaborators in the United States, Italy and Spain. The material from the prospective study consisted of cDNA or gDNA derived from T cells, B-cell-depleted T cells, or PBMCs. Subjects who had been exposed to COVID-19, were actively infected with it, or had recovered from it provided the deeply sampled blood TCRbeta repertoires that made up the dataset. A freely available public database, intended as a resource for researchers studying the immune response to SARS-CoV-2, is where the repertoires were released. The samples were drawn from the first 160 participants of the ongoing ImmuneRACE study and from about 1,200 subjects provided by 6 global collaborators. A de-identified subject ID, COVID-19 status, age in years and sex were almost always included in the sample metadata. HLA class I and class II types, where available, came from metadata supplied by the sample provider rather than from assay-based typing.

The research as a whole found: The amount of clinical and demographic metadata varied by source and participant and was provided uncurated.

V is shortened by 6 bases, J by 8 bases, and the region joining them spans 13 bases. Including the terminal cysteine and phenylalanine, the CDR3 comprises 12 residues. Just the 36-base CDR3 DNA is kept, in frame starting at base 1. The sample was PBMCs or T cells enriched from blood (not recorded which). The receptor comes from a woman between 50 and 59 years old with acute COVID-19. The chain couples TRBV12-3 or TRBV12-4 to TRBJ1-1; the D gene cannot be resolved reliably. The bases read TGTGCCAGCAGCCCGGGATTAAGGGAAGCTTTCTTT. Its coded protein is CASSPGLREAFF.